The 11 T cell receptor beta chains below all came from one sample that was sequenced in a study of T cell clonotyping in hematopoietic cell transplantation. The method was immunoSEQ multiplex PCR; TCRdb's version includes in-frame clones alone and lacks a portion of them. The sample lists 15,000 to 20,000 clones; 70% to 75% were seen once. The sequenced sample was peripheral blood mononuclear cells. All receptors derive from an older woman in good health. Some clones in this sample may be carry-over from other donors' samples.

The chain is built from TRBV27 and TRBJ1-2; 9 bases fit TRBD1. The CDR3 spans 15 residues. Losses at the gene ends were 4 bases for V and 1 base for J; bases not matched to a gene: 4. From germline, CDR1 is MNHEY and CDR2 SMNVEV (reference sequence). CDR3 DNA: TGTGCCAGCAGTTCACAGGGGGCGGGTAACTATGGCTACACCTTC. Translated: CASSSQGAGNYGYTF.

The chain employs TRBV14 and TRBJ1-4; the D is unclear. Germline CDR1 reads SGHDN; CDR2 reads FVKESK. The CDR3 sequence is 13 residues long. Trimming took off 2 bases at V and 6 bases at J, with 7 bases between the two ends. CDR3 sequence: CASSQSLHEKLFF. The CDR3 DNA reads TGTGCCAGCAGCCAAAGTTTACATGAAAAACTGTTTTTT.

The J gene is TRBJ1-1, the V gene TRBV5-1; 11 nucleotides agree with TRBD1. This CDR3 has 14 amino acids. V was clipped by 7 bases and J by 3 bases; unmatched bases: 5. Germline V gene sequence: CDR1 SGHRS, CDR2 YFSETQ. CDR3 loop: CASGQGARDTEAFF. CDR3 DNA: TGCGCCAGCGGACAGGGGGCGAGAGACACTGAAGCTTTCTTT.

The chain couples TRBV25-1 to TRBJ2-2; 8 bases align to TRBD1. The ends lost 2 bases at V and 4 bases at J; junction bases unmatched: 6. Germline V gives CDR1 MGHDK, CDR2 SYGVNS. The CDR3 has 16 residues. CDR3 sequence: CASSEGDRSLTGELFF. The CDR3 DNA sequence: TGTGCCAGCAGTGAAGGGGACAGGAGCCTCACCGGGGAGCTGTTTTTT.

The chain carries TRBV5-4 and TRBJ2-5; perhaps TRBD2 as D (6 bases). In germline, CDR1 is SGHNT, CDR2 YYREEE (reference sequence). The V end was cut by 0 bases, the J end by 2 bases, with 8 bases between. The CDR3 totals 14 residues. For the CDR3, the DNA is TGTGCCAGCAGCTTGGCGGGGGAGCAAGAGACCCAGTACTTC. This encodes CASSLAGEQETQYF.

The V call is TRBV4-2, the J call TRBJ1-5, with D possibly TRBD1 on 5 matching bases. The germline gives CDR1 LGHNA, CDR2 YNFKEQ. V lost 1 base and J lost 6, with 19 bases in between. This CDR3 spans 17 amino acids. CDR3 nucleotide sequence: TGTGCCAGCAGCCAAGGACGAGGTAGTGGGGGTTTTCAGCCCCAGCATTTT. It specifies CASSQGRGSGGFQPQHF.

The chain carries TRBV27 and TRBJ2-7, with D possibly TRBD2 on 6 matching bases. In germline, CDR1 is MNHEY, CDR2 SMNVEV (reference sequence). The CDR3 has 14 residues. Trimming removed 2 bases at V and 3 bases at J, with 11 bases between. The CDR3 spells CASSLNGGLYEQYF. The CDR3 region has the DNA TGTGCCAGCAGTTTAAACGGGGGACTCTACGAGCAGTACTTC.

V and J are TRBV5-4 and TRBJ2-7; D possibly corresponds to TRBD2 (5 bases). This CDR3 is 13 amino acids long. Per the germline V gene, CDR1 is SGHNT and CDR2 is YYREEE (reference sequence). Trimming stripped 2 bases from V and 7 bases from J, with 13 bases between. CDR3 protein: CASSLWTANEQYF. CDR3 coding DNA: TGTGCCAGCAGCTTATGGACTGCGAATGAGCAGTACTTC.

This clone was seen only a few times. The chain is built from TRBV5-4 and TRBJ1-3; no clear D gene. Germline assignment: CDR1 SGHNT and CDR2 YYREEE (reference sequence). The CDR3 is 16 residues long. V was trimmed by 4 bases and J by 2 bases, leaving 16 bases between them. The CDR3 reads CASSAVGGVAGNTIYF. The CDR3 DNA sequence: TGTGCCAGCAGCGCGGTCGGTGGTGTGGCTGGAAACACCATATATTTT.

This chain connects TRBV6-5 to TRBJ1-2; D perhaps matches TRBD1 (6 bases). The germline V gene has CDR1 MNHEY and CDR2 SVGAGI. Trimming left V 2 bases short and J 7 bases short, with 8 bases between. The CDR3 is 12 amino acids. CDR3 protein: CASSYTGLGYTF. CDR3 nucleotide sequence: TGTGCCAGCAGTTACACAGGGCTTGGCTACACCTTC.

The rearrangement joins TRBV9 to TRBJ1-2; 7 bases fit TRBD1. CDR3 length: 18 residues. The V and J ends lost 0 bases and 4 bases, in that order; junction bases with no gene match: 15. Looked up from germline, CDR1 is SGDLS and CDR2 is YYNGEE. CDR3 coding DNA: TGTGCCAGCAGCGTAGCCAGGGGATCCCCGACAGGGAGCTATGGCTACACCTTC. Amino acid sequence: CASSVARGSPTGSYGYTF.